These 8 T cell receptor beta chains came from one sample sequenced in a study of blood T cell repertoires in COVID-19. Generated by immunoSEQ multiplex PCR, the TCRdb table keeps only in-frame clones and is missing some. The repertoire holds about 270,000 clones, with around 91% as singletons. Source material: PBMCs or T cells enriched from blood (not recorded which). The receptors shown here come from a woman in her late teens or twenties who had recovered from COVID-19.

The gene calls are TRBV18 and TRBJ2-2; D is perhaps TRBD2 (5 bases). Germline V CDR1 and CDR2: KGHSH, LQKENI. The CDR3 has 16 residues. The ends were cut back, 3 bases at V and 3 bases at J, with 14 bases in the middle. The CDR3 sequence: CASSPTAPDYTGELFF. The CDR3 DNA sequence: TGTGCCAGCTCACCCACCGCCCCGGACTACACCGGGGAGCTGTTTTTT.

This clone came up once. V usage is TRBV19 and J usage is TRBJ2-7; D unclear. Germline values: CDR1 LNHDA, CDR2 SQIVND (reference sequence). The ends were cut back, 4 bases at V and 2 bases at J, with 6 bases in the middle. The CDR3 covers 12 residues. CDR3: CASSTRTYEQYF. The CDR3 DNA sequence: TGTGCCAGTAGTACCAGGACCTACGAGCAGTACTTC. Using reference TRBV19 and TRBJ2-7 for the parts outside the CDR3, the full variable domain is DGGITQSPKYLFRKEGQNVTLSCEQNLNHDAMYWYRQDPGQGLRLIYYSQIVNDFQKGDIAEGYSVSREKKESFPLTVTSAQKNPTAFYLCASSTRTYEQYFGPGTRLTVT.

V is TRBV28 and J is TRBJ2-5, with TRBD1 matching 8 bases. The germline CDR1 and CDR2 sequences are MDHEN and SYDVKM. This CDR3 contains 15 residues. Trimming at V came to 5 bases and at J to 5 bases, leaving 10 bases not matched to a gene. CDR3 in DNA: TGTGCCAGCAGTGAGTGGCAGGGGGCTCTGGAGACCCAGTACTTC. Its protein is CASSEWQGALETQYF.

This clone was counted between two and nine times. The chain recombines TRBV7-6 with TRBJ2-1, with TRBD1 identical over 9 bases. The V gene end was trimmed by 3 bases and the J gene end by 8 bases; junction bases not matched to a gene: 8. Germline V gene lookup returns CDR1 SGHVS and CDR2 FNYEAQ. The CDR3 contains 15 residues. As DNA, the CDR3 is TGTGCCAGCAGCTTTCGGGACAGGGATGGCTATGAGCAGTTCTTC. This codes for CASSFRDRDGYEQFF.

The chain carries TRBV5-1 and TRBJ1-2; D remains unclear. CDR3 length equals 13 residues. From germline, CDR1 is SGHRS and CDR2 YFSETQ. Deletions cut 0 bases from V and 6 bases from J, with 9 bases between. CDR3 in amino acids: CASSLAGLDGYTF. In DNA form, the CDR3 reads TGCGCCAGCAGCTTGGCAGGTTTGGATGGCTACACCTTC. The whole variable domain, filled in from reference TRBV5-1 and TRBJ1-2, reads KAGVTQTPRYLIKTRGQQVTLSCSPISGHRSVSWYQQTPGQGLQFLFEYFSETQRNKGNFPGRFSGRQFSNSRSEMNVSTLELGDSALYLCASSLAGLDGYTFGSGTRLTVV.

This chain links TRBV6-5 with TRBJ1-2, with D tentatively TRBD1 (5 bases). V lost 6 bases, J lost 4 bases, and 15 bases lay in between. CDR3 size: 14 residues. Germline CDR1 MNHEY, CDR2 SVGAGI. Here the CDR3 reads CASSPGDSSYGYTF. The CDR3 DNA sequence: TGTGCCAGCAGCCCCGGGGACTCGTCCTATGGCTACACCTTC.

CDR3 in amino acids: CASSSGGAGETQYF. The CDR3 region has the DNA TGCGCCAGCAGCTCCGGGGGGGCCGGGGAGACCCAGTACTTC. The chain links TRBV5-1 to TRBJ2-5; 8 positions agree with TRBD2. Germline V CDR1 and CDR2: SGHRS, YFSETQ. V trimming: 3 bases; J trimming: 5 bases; junction bases outside the gene matches: 6. This CDR3 region has 14 residues.

The rearrangement uses TRBV28 and TRBJ2-2; D might be TRBD2 (5 bases). Germline CDR1 and CDR2: MDHEN and SYDVKM. The length of the CDR3 is 13 residues. V was clipped by 7 bases and J by 5 bases, with 11 bases between them. DNA for the CDR3: TGTGCCAGCAAAGAGGGTTGGACCGGGGAGCTGTTTTTT. Its translation: CASKEGWTGELFF.